The subject of this entry is one TCR beta chain. The antigen is unknown. The data were obtained in a study of cytomegalovirus exposure and HLA in healthy donors. The V end lost 1 base, the J end lost 2 bases, and 15 bases lay between the germline ends. This CDR3 comprises 16 residues. Germline CDR1 MGHRA, CDR2 YSYEKL. Study-level points and caveats: In a later analysis, common viral pathogens appeared linked to several of the most significant clusters.

This PCR relied on a set of 60 Vbeta primers and 13 Jbeta primers. Data came from immunoSEQ multiplex PCR; TCRdb stores just in-frame clones and leaves some out. The table has around 130,000 clones, approximately 80% seen once. Sequenced sample: PBMCs. The receptor was derived from a woman aged 40 to 50 in good health and CMV-seronegative. The chain links TRBV4-1 to TRBJ2-7; possible D gene TRBD1, 6 bases. Here the CDR3 DNA reads TGCGCCAGCAGCCAAGGGGGGCAGGACGGAACCTACGAGCAGTACTTC. Protein: CASSQGGQDGTYEQYF.